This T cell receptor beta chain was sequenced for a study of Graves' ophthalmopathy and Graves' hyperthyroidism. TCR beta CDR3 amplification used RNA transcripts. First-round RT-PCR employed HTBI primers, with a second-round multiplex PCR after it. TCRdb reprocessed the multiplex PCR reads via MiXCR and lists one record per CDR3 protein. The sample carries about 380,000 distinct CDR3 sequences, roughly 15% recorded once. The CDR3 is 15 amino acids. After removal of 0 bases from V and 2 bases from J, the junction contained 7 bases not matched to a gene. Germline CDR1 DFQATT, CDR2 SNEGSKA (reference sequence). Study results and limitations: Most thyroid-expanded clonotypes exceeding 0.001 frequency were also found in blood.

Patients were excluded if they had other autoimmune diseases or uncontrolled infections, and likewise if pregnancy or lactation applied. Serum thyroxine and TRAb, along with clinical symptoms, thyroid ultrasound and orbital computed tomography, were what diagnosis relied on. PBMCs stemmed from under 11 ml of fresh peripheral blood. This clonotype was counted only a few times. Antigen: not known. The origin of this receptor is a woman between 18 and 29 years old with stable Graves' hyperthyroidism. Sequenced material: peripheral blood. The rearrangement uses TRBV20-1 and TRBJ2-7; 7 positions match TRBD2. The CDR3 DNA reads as TGCAGTGCTAGAGATCCCCAGCGGGGACCCTACGAGCAGTACTTC. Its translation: CSARDPQRGPYEQYF.